A selection of T cell receptor beta chains follows, all from one sample in a study of blood T cell repertoires in COVID-19. Data came from immunoSEQ multiplex PCR; TCRdb stores just in-frame clones and leaves some out. The repertoire has 300,000 or so clones, 75% to 90% of them found once; the top ten carry over 1.2%. Material for sequencing was peripheral blood. The receptors here all came from a middle-aged woman who had recovered from COVID-19. Each CDR3 is given without its conserved first and last residue. The D gene is left open where the match is weak.

V gene: TRBV11-2; D gene: TRBD1; J gene: TRBJ1-4; CDR3 protein: ASSRRRGQGAITNEKLF
V gene: TRBV6-5; D gene: -; J gene: TRBJ1-2; CDR3 protein: ASSYGQRYGYT
V gene: TRBV9; D gene: -; J gene: TRBJ2-1; CDR3 protein: ASSAEIRNEQF
V gene: TRBV19; D gene: TRBD1; J gene: TRBJ2-7; CDR3 protein: ASSIDRVSEQY
V gene: TRBV6-1; D gene: TRBD1; J gene: TRBJ2-7; CDR3 protein: ASSEAGTGLYEQY
V gene: TRBV29-1; D gene: -; J gene: TRBJ1-1; CDR3 protein: SVDSRGRKNTEAF
V gene: TRBV2; D gene: TRBD1; J gene: TRBJ1-5; CDR3 protein: ASRPGTDYYSNQPQH
V gene: TRBV7-9; D gene: TRBD2; J gene: TRBJ2-3; CDR3 protein: ASSERTSGVFSTDTQY
V gene: TRBV11-2; D gene: -; J gene: TRBJ2-5; CDR3 protein: ASSLVRQKETQY
V gene: TRBV10-3; D gene: -; J gene: TRBJ1-6; CDR3 protein: AITHASGSPLH
V gene: TRBV18; D gene: -; J gene: TRBJ1-5; CDR3 protein: ASSPSAGINQPQH
V gene: TRBV7-8; D gene: TRBD1; J gene: TRBJ1-2; CDR3 protein: ASSLDRGPYGYT
V gene: TRBV19; D gene: -; J gene: TRBJ2-6; CDR3 protein: ASSNPGDESGANVLT
V gene: TRBV6-1; D gene: TRBD2; J gene: TRBJ2-5; CDR3 protein: ASSELAGGQETQY
V gene: TRBV7-2; D gene: TRBD2; J gene: TRBJ2-7; CDR3 protein: ASSRGAAGAGSQEQY
V gene: TRBV29-1; D gene: -; J gene: TRBJ2-7; CDR3 protein: SADDSYEQY
V gene: TRBV24-1; D gene: TRBD1; J gene: TRBJ1-2; CDR3 protein: ATSDNLTGQGSLNYGYT
V gene: TRBV6-5; D gene: -; J gene: TRBJ1-1; CDR3 protein: ASSYFQGTDTEAF